Presented here are 14 T cell receptor beta chains from one specimen sequenced in a study of CD8 T cells in ankylosing spondylitis (dated by TCRdb to about 2017). Libraries were built with 5' RACE. Sequencing used an Illumina HiSeq 2500. In-frame beta chains were kept once TCRdb had trimmed the public reads at Q25 with fastp and called clones with MiXCR. Every entry covers one CDR3 protein and lists the most common genes and DNA from its rows. Counted in this sample were 200,000 to 250,000 distinct CDR3 sequences; about a quarter of them appeared once. The top ten constitute under 7% of the sample. The sequenced material came from blood, either unsorted or a sorted T cell fraction (not recorded which). The receptors derive from a male donor with ankylosing spondylitis or in good health (not recorded which).

The V gene is TRBV10-3, the J gene TRBJ2-7; unclear D gene. Germline V gene sequence: CDR1 ENHRY, CDR2 SYGVKD. The CDR3 spans 15 residues. The V end was cut by 0 bases, the J end by 6 bases, with 15 bases between. The CDR3 here is CAISESSAATCEQYF. CDR3 in DNA: TGTGCCATCAGTGAGTCATCCGCGGCTACCTGCGAGCAGTACTTC.

There are many counts of this clonotype. The rearrangement links TRBV9 to TRBJ2-5; maybe TRBD2 (6 bases). CDR3 length equals 15 residues. Trimming removed 0 bases at V and 5 bases at J, with 14 bases between. The germline V gene encodes CDR1 SGDLS and CDR2 YYNGEE. The CDR3 protein is CASSVGVAEGETQYF. The CDR3 nucleotides read TGTGCCAGCAGCGTAGGGGTTGCGGAGGGGGAGACCCAGTACTTC.

At least ten counts were recorded for this clonotype. This CDR3 is CSAAPGQGAVQPQHF. The CDR3 bases are TGCAGTGCTGCCCCGGGACAGGGGGCCGTTCAGCCCCAGCATTTT. The V and J genes are TRBV20-1 and TRBJ1-5; 12 bases line up with TRBD1. This CDR3 is built from 15 residues. With V trimmed by 5 bases and J by 6 bases, 8 bases remained unmatched. Germline CDR1 DFQATT, CDR2 SNEGSKA (reference sequence).

This clonotype was counted at least ten times. This chain links TRBV2 with TRBJ2-1; TRBD2 agrees at 9 bases. This CDR3 comprises 16 residues. The V gene end was trimmed by 2 bases and the J gene end by 5 bases; junction bases not matched to a gene: 7. The germline V gene encodes CDR1 SNHLY and CDR2 FYNNEI. Written as DNA, the CDR3 is TGTGCCAGCAGTGAAACTTGGCTAGCGGGAAACAATGAGCAGTTCTTC. It translates to CASSETWLAGNNEQFF.

This clonotype has a count of ten or more. This sequence joins TRBV20-1 and TRBJ2-2; 7 nucleotides line up with TRBD2. The CDR3 is 15 amino acids. Germline trimming cut 3 bases from V and 4 bases from J; bases unmatched to any gene: 8. Looked up from germline, CDR1 is DFQATT and CDR2 is SNEGSKA (reference sequence). The CDR3 sequence is CSASILAFGTGELFF. Here the CDR3 DNA reads TGCAGTGCTAGTATACTAGCGTTTGGCACCGGGGAGCTGTTTTTT.

This clonotype appeared many times. The chain joins TRBV4-3 to TRBJ1-4, with D possibly being TRBD1 (5 bases). The germline V gene encodes CDR1 LGHNA and CDR2 YSLEER. CDR3 length: 16 amino acids. Trimming pared 0 bases from V and 5 bases from J, leaving 13 bases between. The CDR3 DNA follows: TGCGCCAGCAGCCAAGAATTCGGCAGGACAAATGAAAAACTGTTTTTT. Amino acid sequence: CASSQEFGRTNEKLFF.

The chain uses TRBV5-4 and TRBJ2-1; 8 bases fit TRBD1. V lost 3 bases and J lost 3; bases outside the gene matches: 5. Germline assignment: CDR1 SGHNT and CDR2 YYREEE (reference sequence). CDR3 length: 15 amino acids. The CDR3 bases are TGTGCCAGCAGCTCCCGGGACAGGTTCTACAATGAGCAGTTCTTC. Encoded protein: CASSSRDRFYNEQFF.

The chain joins TRBV18 to TRBJ2-1, with 8 bases fitting TRBD2. CDR3 length: 15 residues. Per germline, CDR1 KGHSH and CDR2 LQKENI. The V and J ends lost 2 bases and 6 bases, in that order; junction bases with no gene match: 6. The CDR3 nucleotides read TGTGCCAGCTCACCAAAAGCGGGGGTCGTCAATGAGCAGTTCTTC. Amino acids: CASSPKAGVVNEQFF.

This chain uses TRBV3-1 with TRBJ2-7; the D gene is possibly TRBD1 (6 bases). The CDR3 runs to 13 residues. V was shortened by 4 bases and J by 5 bases, with 12 bases between the two germline ends. Germline CDR1 and CDR2: LGHDT and YNNKEL (reference sequence). CDR3 residues: CASSRQGNNEQYF. The DNA of the CDR3 is TGTGCCAGCAGCCGTCAGGGGAACAACGAGCAGTACTTC.

In this sample, this clonotype turned up once. The chain employs TRBV6-2 or TRBV6-3 and TRBJ2-7; D is possibly TRBD2 (5 bases). The germline V gene has CDR1 MNHEY and CDR2 SVGEGT. The CDR3 spans 15 residues. Trimming removed 5 bases at V and 0 bases at J, with 14 bases between. As DNA, the CDR3 is TGTGCCAGCAGTAGCCTTATCGGGATCTCCTACGAGCAGTACTTC. It is translated as CASSSLIGISYEQYF.

This clonotype has ten or more counts. This chain connects TRBV20-1 to TRBJ2-3, with D perhaps matching TRBD1 or TRBD2 (5 bases each). The CDR3 covers 12 residues. V was clipped by 5 bases and J by 5 bases, with 11 bases between them. Germline V CDR1 and CDR2: DFQATT, SNEGSKA (reference sequence). CDR3 loop: CSAAGGGDTQYF. The CDR3 DNA follows: TGCAGTGCTGCTGGTGGGGGAGATACGCAGTATTTT.

There are many counts of this clonotype. The V and J genes are TRBV15 and TRBJ1-5; D is unresolved. The germline gives CDR1 LNHNV, CDR2 YYDKDF (reference sequence). The V and J ends lost 2 bases and 5 bases respectively, with 7 bases between them. The CDR3 loop spans 13 amino acids. The CDR3 sequence: CATSRQADQPQHF. Written as DNA, the CDR3 is TGTGCCACCAGCAGACAGGCGGATCAGCCCCAGCATTTT. The full variable domain, completed using reference TRBV15 and TRBJ1-5, is DAMVIQNPRYQVTQFGKPVTLSCSQTLNHNVMYWYQQKSSQAPKLLFHYYDKDFNNEADTPDNFQSRRPNTSFCFLDIRSPGLGDTAMYLCATSRQADQPQHFGDGTRLSIL.

This clonotype was recorded once. The gene calls are TRBV27 and TRBJ1-2; 7 bases align to TRBD1. Germline-derived CDR1 and CDR2 are MNHEY and SMNVEV (reference sequence). This CDR3 comprises 11 residues. V was clipped by 9 bases and J by 4 bases; unmatched bases: 2. The CDR3 here is CASGDSYGYTF. CDR3 sequence (DNA): TGTGCCAGTGGGGACAGCTATGGCTACACCTTC.

This rearrangement joins TRBV4-1 to TRBJ1-5; the D is unclear. CDR3 size: 16 residues. Germline CDR1 MGHRA, CDR2 YSYEKL. V was pared by 3 bases and J by 1 base, with 13 bases between. CDR3 bases: TGCGCCAGCAGCCAGGCACCGGACGGAAGCAATCAGCCCCAGCATTTT. Translation: CASSQAPDGSNQPQHF.